This entry lists 30 T cell receptor beta chains sequenced from one sample in a study of OX40 agonist ivuxolimab in advanced cancers. The repertoire was sequenced with immunoSEQ multiplex PCR; TCRdb's copy has only in-frame clones and lacks some. The sample shows tens of thousands of clones, roughly 87% of them seen only once. This sample comprised CD4+ or CD8+ T cells sorted from blood, obtained in a trial of the OX40 agonist ivuxolimab. These receptor sequences come from an adult with an advanced solid tumor such as melanoma, head and neck, liver or kidney cancer.

This clone was seen a few times. The chain combines TRBV7-9 with TRBJ2-7; D is ambiguous. The CDR3 consists of 14 residues. V lost 1 base to trimming and J lost 0 bases, with 7 bases between them. Germline lookup yields CDR1 SEHNR and CDR2 FQNEAQ (reference sequence). This CDR3 is CASSLDSPSYEQYF. The CDR3 bases are TGTGCCAGCAGCTTAGACAGTCCCTCCTACGAGCAGTACTTC.

The V call is TRBV2, the J call TRBJ2-2, with a tentative D call TRBD1 (5 bases). V lost 2 bases and J lost 6, with 16 bases in between. The CDR3 is made up of 16 amino acids. Germline CDR1 SNHLY, CDR2 FYNNEI. The CDR3 protein is CASSEWGAGSAGELFF. CDR3 in DNA: TGTGCCAGCAGTGAATGGGGCGCAGGGTCTGCCGGGGAGCTGTTTTTT.

Only a few counts were recorded for this clone. This chain's CDR3 is CASSEAPSLGKYTDTQYF. CDR3 sequence (DNA): TGTGCCAGCAGTGAAGCACCATCATTGGGGAAGTACACAGATACGCAGTATTTT. The V gene is TRBV6-1, the J gene TRBJ2-3, with D uncertain. Trimming shortened V by 0 bases and J by 2 bases, and 18 bases separated the two germline ends. This CDR3 has 18 amino acids. Germline-derived CDR1 and CDR2 are MNHNS and SASEGT.

The V gene is TRBV5-4, the J gene TRBJ1-1; 7 positions agree with TRBD1. Germline CDR1 is SGHNT and CDR2 is YYREEE (reference sequence). Trimming removed 4 bases from V and 0 bases from J; junction bases left unmatched: 9. The length of the CDR3 is 16 residues. The CDR3, as DNA: TGTGCCAGCAGCACCAACAGGGGAAGTCTGAACACTGAAGCTTTCTTT. Translating gives CASSTNRGSLNTEAFF.

The CDR3 nucleotides read TGTGCCAGCAGCTTAAGGTTGGGCGGCGATCAGCCCCAGCATTTT. It codes for CASSLRLGGDQPQHF. The chain carries TRBV7-2 and TRBJ1-5; no clear D gene. Trimming left V 2 bases short and J 5 bases short, with 13 bases between. The CDR3 totals 15 residues. Per germline, CDR1 SGHTA and CDR2 FQGNSA.

V gene TRBV29-1 combines with J gene TRBJ1-2; D call uncertain. The CDR3 is made up of 15 amino acids. The V and J ends lost 1 base and 8 bases respectively, with 20 bases between them. Per germline, CDR1 SQVTM and CDR2 ANQGSEA. The CDR3: CSVEGVREAAEGYTF. The CDR3 DNA reads TGCAGCGTTGAAGGGGTCCGTGAGGCCGCAGAGGGCTACACCTTC.

The chain links TRBV10-2 to TRBJ1-4; 11 bases are shared with TRBD1. This CDR3 spans 16 amino acids. The germline gives CDR1 WSHSY, CDR2 SAAADI. V was clipped by 6 bases and J by 7 bases; unmatched bases: 10. This CDR3 is CASSDMDRGRGEKLFF. In DNA, the CDR3 is TGCGCCAGCAGCGATATGGACAGGGGGCGAGGTGAAAAACTGTTTTTT.

This chain links TRBV15 with TRBJ2-3, with D possibly matching TRBD1 (6 bases). The CDR3 loop spans 15 amino acids. The V end lost 5 bases, the J end lost 0 bases, and 12 bases lay between the germline ends. CDR1 is LNHNV, CDR2 YYDKDF, per germline (reference sequence). Here the CDR3 reads CATSVGDKSTDTQYF. In DNA form, the CDR3 reads TGTGCCACCAGCGTCGGGGACAAGAGCACAGATACGCAGTATTTT.

The gene calls are TRBV11-1 and TRBJ2-1; 8 nucleotides align to TRBD2. The CDR3 contains 13 residues. Germline CDR1 reads SGHAT; CDR2 reads FQDESV (reference sequence). J was trimmed by 16 bases and V by 3 bases; bases with no gene match: 11. CDR3 sequence: CASSLELLAGLFF. The CDR3 DNA is TGTGCCAGCAGCTTGGAATTGTTAGCGGGACTCTTCTTC.

This sequence joins TRBV21-1 and TRBJ2-7. TRBV21-1 has pseudogene status. This CDR3 region has 16 residues. Here the CDR3 reads CASSKVSRSGLYEQYF. DNA of the CDR3: TGTGCCAGCAGCAAAGTGAGCCGCTCGGGCCTCTACGAGCAGTACTTC.

The count of this clone is one. V gene TRBV4-2 combines with J gene TRBJ2-3; 8 nucleotides align to TRBD2. The CDR3 has 17 amino acids. After removal of 0 bases from V and 1 base from J, the junction contained 6 bases not matched to a gene. Germline CDR1 and CDR2: LGHNA and YNFKEQ. This CDR3 reads CASSQDAAGGRTDTQYF. Here the CDR3 DNA reads TGTGCCAGCAGCCAAGATGCGGCGGGGGGTCGCACAGATACGCAGTATTTT.

The CDR3 region has the DNA TGTGCCAGTAGTATAGCCAAGAGGACAGGGTTGAATAGCAATCAGCCCCAGCATTTT. This codes for CASSIAKRTGLNSNQPQHF. This chain links TRBV19 with TRBJ1-5; 8 bases are shared with TRBD1. This CDR3 is 19 amino acids long. Trimming removed 1 base from V and 0 bases from J; junction bases left unmatched: 11. Germline CDR1 reads LNHDA; CDR2 reads SQIVND (reference sequence).

The chain uses TRBV7-2 and TRBJ2-7, with D tentatively TRBD1 (5 bases). From germline, CDR1 is SGHTA and CDR2 FQGNSA. The CDR3 length is 14 residues. V lost 2 bases and J lost 3, with 11 bases in between. The CDR3 DNA sequence: TGTGCCAGCAGCTTAACGACAGATTACTACGAGCAGTACTTC. Amino acids: CASSLTTDYYEQYF.

The V and J genes are TRBV6-6 and TRBJ1-5; D remains unclear. This CDR3 contains 14 residues. Trimming cost V 6 bases and J 10 bases, with 19 bases left between them. CDR1 MNHNY and CDR2 SVGAGI come from the germline V gene (reference sequence). The CDR3 protein is CASSRPDPRGPQHF. As DNA, the CDR3 is TGTGCCAGCAGCCGCCCCGATCCACGTGGACCCCAGCATTTT.

The V and J genes are TRBV10-1 and TRBJ1-5; D is possibly TRBD1 (5 bases). Germline CDR1 and CDR2: WNHNN and SYGVQD (reference sequence). The CDR3 is 16 amino acids. V lost 3 bases to trimming and J lost 0 bases, with 12 bases between them. The CDR3 spells CASSDDSPGSNQPQHF. The CDR3 DNA reads as TGCGCCAGCAGTGACGACAGCCCGGGTAGCAATCAGCCCCAGCATTTT.

The V and J genes are TRBV30 and TRBJ1-2, with D possibly matching TRBD1 (5 bases). In germline, CDR1 is GTSNPN, CDR2 SVGIG (reference sequence). V lost 4 bases and J lost 8, with 14 bases in between. CDR3 size: 12 residues. CDR3 bases: TGTGCCTGGAATCGGGACTCAACGGGCTACACCTTC. Translated: CAWNRDSTGYTF.

V is TRBV6-6 and J is TRBJ2-7; D is unclear. V gave up 2 bases and J gave up 3 bases, with 8 bases separating them. CDR1 and CDR2 (germline): MNHNY, SVGAGI (reference sequence). CDR3 length: 13 amino acids. The CDR3 DNA reads as TGTGCCAGCAGTTACAGGGTAGGCTACGAGCAGTACTTC. This codes for CASSYRVGYEQYF.

V gene TRBV6-6 combines with J gene TRBJ1-5; TRBD1 is a possible D gene (5 bases). The CDR3 loop spans 15 amino acids. CDR1 and CDR2 (germline): MNHNY, SVGAGI (reference sequence). V was shortened by 6 bases and J by 0 bases, with 12 bases between the two germline ends. For the CDR3, the DNA is TGTGCCAGCAGACAGGTGTCAGCTAGCAATCAGCCCCAGCATTTT. It translates to CASRQVSASNQPQHF.

The chain recombines TRBV27 with TRBJ2-4; TRBD2 matches at 8 bases. From germline, CDR1 is MNHEY and CDR2 SMNVEV (reference sequence). J was trimmed by 0 bases and V by 5 bases; bases with no gene match: 9. This CDR3 is 17 amino acids long. DNA for the CDR3: TGTGCCAGCAGTAAGGGTCGGGAGGGATCAGCCAAAAACATTCAGTACTTC. Protein sequence: CASSKGREGSAKNIQYF.

The chain has TRBV19 and TRBJ1-2; D gene uncertain. V lost 0 bases to trimming and J lost 8 bases, with 16 bases between them. The CDR3 extends over 15 amino acids. The germline CDR1 and CDR2 sequences are LNHDA and SQIVND (reference sequence). DNA of the CDR3: TGTGCCAGTAGTATAGATCTCGCGGCAGCTCGGGGCTACACCTTC. Encoded protein: CASSIDLAAARGYTF.

This chain connects TRBV4-2 to TRBJ1-2; no firm D call. The ends were cut back, 5 bases at V and 8 bases at J, with 24 bases in the middle. The CDR3 is 16 amino acids. CDR1 and CDR2 (germline): LGHNA, YNFKEQ. The CDR3 sequence is CASSSDGNLKLGGYTF. In nucleotides, the CDR3 is TGTGCCAGCAGCTCCGACGGGAACCTGAAGTTGGGAGGCTACACCTTC.

This clone was observed a single time. The V gene is TRBV18, the J gene TRBJ2-1, with 11 bases fitting TRBD2. The germline V gene encodes CDR1 KGHSH and CDR2 LQKENI. V was clipped by 6 bases and J by 4 bases; unmatched bases: 8. The CDR3 totals 16 residues. The CDR3 region has the DNA TGTGCCAGCTCCCCGGCTAGCGGGGGGCGGTACAATGAGCAGTTCTTC. Protein: CASSPASGGRYNEQFF.

The rearrangement uses TRBV5-1 and TRBJ2-3, with 8 bases matching TRBD2. This CDR3 contains 15 residues. Trimming removed 4 bases from V and 3 bases from J; junction bases left unmatched: 7. Germline V lookup: CDR1 SGHRS, CDR2 YFSETQ. Here the CDR3 DNA reads TGCGCCAGCAGCACCGGGGGGGTTGTGACAGATACGCAGTATTTT. Residues: CASSTGGVVTDTQYF.

The chain combines TRBV18 with TRBJ1-6; D ambiguous. Per the germline V gene, CDR1 is KGHSH and CDR2 is LQKENI. CDR3 size: 15 residues. V lost 3 bases to trimming and J lost 5 bases, with 11 bases between them. The CDR3 DNA is TGTGCCAGCTCACCGGTCAATCGGGATAATTCACCCCTCCACTTT. Protein sequence: CASSPVNRDNSPLHF.

V is TRBV5-1 and J is TRBJ1-2; D possibly corresponds to TRBD1 (5 bases). The CDR3 is 15 amino acids. Trimming cost V 4 bases and J 2 bases, with 15 bases left between them. Germline values: CDR1 SGHRS, CDR2 YFSETQ. CDR3 sequence reads: CASSPGGDANYGYTF. DNA of the CDR3: TGCGCCAGCAGCCCCGGCGGGGACGCAAACTATGGCTACACCTTC.

This clone came up once. V gene TRBV4-3 combines with J gene TRBJ2-5, with 7 bases fitting TRBD2. CDR1 LGHNA and CDR2 YSLEER come from the germline V gene. V lost 0 bases and J lost 4; bases outside the gene matches: 5. The CDR3 consists of 15 residues. Written as DNA, the CDR3 is TGCGCCAGCAGCCAAGATACGGGAGGACGAGAGACCCAGTACTTC. Translation gives CASSQDTGGRETQYF.

V gene TRBV29-1 combines with J gene TRBJ2-7; tentative D call: TRBD1 (5 bases). The V gene's germline CDR1 is SQVTM and CDR2 ANQGSEA. Deletions cut 6 bases from V and 3 bases from J, with 18 bases between. The CDR3 runs to 14 residues. In nucleotides, the CDR3 is TGCAGCGTCGCGGACACCCACTCGGGCTACGAGCAGTACTTC. Translating it yields CSVADTHSGYEQYF.

This chain links TRBV7-2 with TRBJ2-5, with a tentative D call TRBD1 (6 bases). The V and J ends lost 1 base and 2 bases respectively, with 11 bases between them. CDR3 size: 15 residues. Looked up from germline, CDR1 is SGHTA and CDR2 is FQGNSA. As DNA, the CDR3 is TGTGCCAGCAGCTTAGGAGGACAGCTACAAGAGACCCAGTACTTC. It encodes CASSLGGQLQETQYF. Based on the CDR3 plus reference TRBV7-2 and TRBJ2-5, the full variable domain is GAGVSQSPSNKVTEKGKDVELRCDPISGHTALYWYRQSLGQGLEFLIYFQGNSAPDKSGLPSDRFSAERTGGSVSTLTIQRTQQEDSAVYLCASSLGGQLQETQYFGPGTRLLVL.

The chain has TRBV5-5 and TRBJ2-7; 8 nucleotides align to TRBD1. There are 15 residues in the CDR3. Germline trimming cut 4 bases from V and 0 bases from J; bases unmatched to any gene: 6. Germline V gene sequence: CDR1 SGHKS, CDR2 YYEKEE (reference sequence). Here the CDR3 reads CASSRTGYGSYEQYF. The CDR3, as DNA: TGTGCCAGCAGCCGGACAGGGTATGGCTCCTACGAGCAGTACTTC.

The chain links TRBV5-1 to TRBJ2-7; D is possibly TRBD2 (5 bases). Trimming took off 4 bases at V and 7 bases at J, with 18 bases between the two ends. This CDR3 has 14 amino acids. From germline, CDR1 is SGHRS and CDR2 YFSETQ. CDR3 in DNA: TGCGCCAGCAGCCCTCTACGGGGTACCTTGGAGCAGTACTTC. Protein product: CASSPLRGTLEQYF.